These T cell receptor beta chains were read from a single sample in a study of radiotherapy plus CTLA-4 blockade in lung cancer. Using immunoSEQ multiplex PCR, the repertoire was profiled, and TCRdb retains in-frame clones only, with some absent. Of around 70,000 clones listed, roughly three quarters were seen once; the top ten hold more than 15%. The sequences come from peripheral blood, collected from a patient treated with radiotherapy plus ipilimumab. The origin of the receptors is a human donor with non-small cell lung cancer whose response to radiotherapy plus ipilimumab could not be evaluated. Some clones in this sample may be carry-over from other donors' samples. Each CDR3 is given with its conserved first and last residue. D genes are given only for firm matches. Not every row has a clone size; where given, it reads once, few, many or a size class.

j_call: TRBJ1-1
d_call: NA
cdr3_length: 11
v_call: TRBV20-1
clone_size: few
cdr3_nt: TGCAGTGCTAGAGTAATCAGGGAAGCTTTCTTT
cdr3_aa: CSARVIREAFF

j_call: TRBJ2-7
d_call: TRBD1
cdr3_length: 16
v_call: TRBV10-3
clone_size: NA
cdr3_nt: TGTGCCATCAGTGACGCGGACAGGGGGAGTATCTACGAGCAGTACTTC
cdr3_aa: CAISDADRGSIYEQYF

j_call: TRBJ2-1
d_call: TRBD2
cdr3_length: 17
v_call: TRBV12-5
clone_size: NA
cdr3_nt: TGTGCTAGTGGTGGGACTAGCGGGGGGAGCTCCTACAATGAGCAGTTCTTC
cdr3_aa: CASGGTSGGSSYNEQFF

j_call: TRBJ2-7
d_call: NA
cdr3_length: 15
v_call: TRBV19
clone_size: many
cdr3_nt: TGTGCCAGTAGCAGACCTACACAGGCCCCCTACGAGCAGTACTTC
cdr3_aa: CASSRPTQAPYEQYF

j_call: TRBJ1-5
d_call: TRBD1
cdr3_length: 15
v_call: TRBV2
clone_size: once
cdr3_nt: TGTGCCAGCAAGAGGACAGGGGGATTCAATCAGCCCCAGCATTTT
cdr3_aa: CASKRTGGFNQPQHF

j_call: TRBJ2-5
d_call: NA
cdr3_length: 13
v_call: TRBV5-4
clone_size: NA
cdr3_nt: TGTGCCAGCAGCTCGTACAGTGGGGAGACCCAGTACTTC
cdr3_aa: CASSSYSGETQYF

j_call: TRBJ1-6
d_call: NA
cdr3_length: 16
v_call: TRBV4-2
clone_size: NA
cdr3_nt: TGTGCCAGCAGCCTTCGACTCCCGACAGACAATTCACCCCTCCACTTT
cdr3_aa: CASSLRLPTDNSPLHF

j_call: TRBJ2-7
d_call: NA
cdr3_length: 15
v_call: TRBV4-2
clone_size: few
cdr3_nt: TGTGCCAGCAGCCAAGTAGCTGACGGCCCCTACGAGCAGTACTTC
cdr3_aa: CASSQVADGPYEQYF

j_call: TRBJ2-4
d_call: NA
cdr3_length: 14
v_call: TRBV28
clone_size: few
cdr3_nt: TGTGCCAGCAGCCGCCGGGGAGAGGCGGACATTCAGTACTTC
cdr3_aa: CASSRRGEADIQYF

j_call: TRBJ2-3
d_call: TRBD2
cdr3_length: 17
v_call: TRBV7-8
clone_size: NA
cdr3_nt: TGTGCCAGCAGCCTGACTAGCGGGGGGGCCAGCACAGATACGCAGTATTTT
cdr3_aa: CASSLTSGGASTDTQYF

j_call: TRBJ2-1
d_call: TRBD1
cdr3_length: 13
v_call: TRBV11-2
clone_size: NA
cdr3_nt: TGTGCCAGCAGCTTAAACAGGGGGAATGAGCAGTTCTTC
cdr3_aa: CASSLNRGNEQFF

j_call: TRBJ1-6
d_call: NA
cdr3_length: 16
v_call: TRBV9
clone_size: NA
cdr3_nt: TGTGCCAGCAGCCCCGGGGGAGGGTCCTATAATTCACCCCTCCACTTT
cdr3_aa: CASSPGGGSYNSPLHF

j_call: TRBJ1-6
d_call: TRBD1
cdr3_length: 16
v_call: TRBV7-2
clone_size: NA
cdr3_nt: TGTGCCAGCAGCCCAGGGACAGGGGCCGCTAATTCACCCCTCCACTTT
cdr3_aa: CASSPGTGAANSPLHF

j_call: TRBJ1-3
d_call: NA
cdr3_length: 16
v_call: TRBV7-8
clone_size: NA
cdr3_nt: TGTGCCAGCAGCATTTTCCGGGAGAACTCTGGAAACACCATATATTTT
cdr3_aa: CASSIFRENSGNTIYF

j_call: TRBJ1-2
d_call: TRBD1
cdr3_length: 15
v_call: TRBV27
clone_size: NA
cdr3_nt: TGTGCCAGCAGGACCCTTAGGGGGCATCGGTATGGCTACACCTTC
cdr3_aa: CASRTLRGHRYGYTF

j_call: TRBJ1-2
d_call: TRBD1
cdr3_length: 16
v_call: TRBV27
clone_size: NA
cdr3_nt: TGTGCCAGCACCCAAAGAGGGACAGGAGACTTCTATGGCTACACCTTC
cdr3_aa: CASTQRGTGDFYGYTF

j_call: TRBJ1-5
d_call: TRBD1
cdr3_length: 16
v_call: TRBV7-9
clone_size: NA
cdr3_nt: TGTGCCAGCAGCCCCCCGGGACAGGGGAGCAATCAGCCCCAGCATTTT
cdr3_aa: CASSPPGQGSNQPQHF

j_call: TRBJ1-1
d_call: NA
cdr3_length: 14
v_call: TRBV5-1
clone_size: once
cdr3_nt: TGCGCCAGCAGCTTCCTAGAGGGGAACACTGAAGCTTTCTTT
cdr3_aa: CASSFLEGNTEAFF

j_call: TRBJ1-5
d_call: NA
cdr3_length: 15
v_call: TRBV19
clone_size: once
cdr3_nt: TGTGCCAGTATCCCGGGTGGTGCGGGCAATCAGCCCCAGCATTTT
cdr3_aa: CASIPGGAGNQPQHF

j_call: TRBJ1-2
d_call: NA
cdr3_length: 14
v_call: TRBV5-1
clone_size: NA
cdr3_nt: TGCGCCAGCAGCATAACAGGAAGTAACTATGGCTACACCTTC
cdr3_aa: CASSITGSNYGYTF

j_call: TRBJ2-2
d_call: NA
cdr3_length: 14
v_call: TRBV7-2
clone_size: NA
cdr3_nt: TGTGCCAGCAGGCGTACTCGGAACACCGGGGAGCTGTTTTTT
cdr3_aa: CASRRTRNTGELFF

j_call: TRBJ1-1
d_call: TRBD1
cdr3_length: 13
v_call: TRBV27
clone_size: NA
cdr3_nt: TGTGCCAGCAGTTTTAGGGACAGGAGTGAAGCTTTCTTT
cdr3_aa: CASSFRDRSEAFF

j_call: TRBJ2-5
d_call: TRBD1
cdr3_length: 13
v_call: TRBV5-6
clone_size: NA
cdr3_nt: TGTGCCAGCGGGCAGGGGGCGCAAGAGACCCAGTACTTC
cdr3_aa: CASGQGAQETQYF

j_call: TRBJ2-7
d_call: TRBD1
cdr3_length: 16
v_call: TRBV5-6
clone_size: once
cdr3_nt: TGTGCCAGCAGCTTGGGTCCGGGACAGTTCACCTACGAGCAGTACTTC
cdr3_aa: CASSLGPGQFTYEQYF

j_call: TRBJ1-2
d_call: TRBD1
cdr3_length: 12
v_call: TRBV6-5
clone_size: NA
cdr3_nt: TGTGCCAGCAGAACAGGGGGCTATGGCTACACCTTC
cdr3_aa: CASRTGGYGYTF

j_call: TRBJ2-7
d_call: NA
cdr3_length: 15
v_call: TRBV5-6
clone_size: NA
cdr3_nt: TGTGCCAGCAGGCCTCTAGGGAGGAGAGGCTACGAGCAGTACTTC
cdr3_aa: CASRPLGRRGYEQYF

j_call: TRBJ1-1
d_call: NA
cdr3_length: 14
v_call: TRBV11-2
clone_size: few
cdr3_nt: TGTGCCAGCAGCTTGGGCCCAGGGAACACTGAAGCTTTCTTT
cdr3_aa: CASSLGPGNTEAFF

j_call: TRBJ2-7
d_call: NA
cdr3_length: 13
v_call: TRBV7-2
clone_size: NA
cdr3_nt: TGTGCCAGCAGCCCCCCTAGCTCCTACGAGCAGTACTTC
cdr3_aa: CASSPPSSYEQYF

j_call: TRBJ1-1
d_call: NA
cdr3_length: 15
v_call: TRBV5-6
clone_size: NA
cdr3_nt: TGTGCCAGCAGCATGGGGGGCGCTTGGAACACTGAAGCTTTCTTT
cdr3_aa: CASSMGGAWNTEAFF

j_call: TRBJ1-1
d_call: NA
cdr3_length: 14
v_call: TRBV27
clone_size: NA
cdr3_nt: TGTGCCAGCAGTTTCCGGGGCGACAGGACTGAAGCTTTCTTT
cdr3_aa: CASSFRGDRTEAFF

j_call: TRBJ1-4
d_call: TRBD1
cdr3_length: 16
v_call: TRBV9
clone_size: NA
cdr3_nt: TGTGCCAGCAGCGAACCCCCCGGACAGGGGTATGAAAAACTGTTTTTT
cdr3_aa: CASSEPPGQGYEKLFF